This T cell receptor (beta chain) was recovered during a study of cytomegalovirus exposure and HLA in healthy donors. Findings and limits, study-wide: Later on, an analysis tied 15,000 to 20,000 TCR beta sequences to HLA alleles at 0.05 false discovery rate.

PCR employed 60 Vbeta and 13 Jbeta primers. Some clones are missing from TCRdb's copy, which holds only in-frame ones; the method was immunoSEQ multiplex PCR. The sample yields approximately 160,000 clones, 77% seen once. As to this clone: Its antigen remains unknown.

Sequenced: PBMCs. This receptor was taken from a woman in her 30s in good health and CMV-seropositive.

The CDR3 sequence: CAIRGFRDEQYF. The CDR3 DNA reads TGTGCCATCCGGGGGTTTCGGGACGAGCAGTACTTC. V and J are TRBV6-5 and TRBJ2-7; D perhaps matches TRBD2 (6 bases). The CDR3 totals 12 residues. From germline, CDR1 is MNHEY and CDR2 SVGAGI. V shed 10 bases and J shed 5 bases, with 15 bases lying between them.